What follows are 26 T cell receptor beta chains derived from one specimen sequenced in a study of vaccination effects on CD4 cells after COVID-19. Their target antigens are unknown. The assay was immunoSEQ multiplex PCR, and TCRdb's table has in-frame clones only and misses some. Of approximately 40,000 clones in the sample, over 65% were seen once. With approximately ten days of culture completed, CD4+ T cells were isolated. Infection dated between March and December 2020, before the Alpha, Beta and Delta variants reached the United States. As their vaccination, participants received two doses of either BNT162b2 or mRNA-1273. The sequencing here drew on CD4+ T cells from PBMCs cultured without peptide, taken after COVID-19 vaccination. All receptors derive from a human donor who had a prior SARS-CoV-2 infection.

The rearrangement joins TRBV5-1 to TRBJ1-4; the match to TRBD1 covers 7 bases. CDR1 SGHRS and CDR2 YFSETQ come from the germline V gene. V was pared by 4 bases and J by 6 bases, with 9 bases of the junction left unmatched. CDR3 length: 15 amino acids. CDR3 amino acids: CASSPSRQGYEKLFF. CDR3 in DNA: TGCGCCAGCAGCCCGTCTAGACAGGGTTATGAAAAACTGTTTTTT.

V and J are TRBV27 and TRBJ2-3; 10 positions match TRBD2. Trimming cost V 6 bases and J 2 bases; bases outside gene matches: 14. Germline CDR1 is MNHEY and CDR2 is SMNVEV (reference sequence). The CDR3 has 18 residues. DNA for the CDR3: TGTGCCAGCAGGGGGGCGTCTGTAGCGGGGGGCAACACAGATACGCAGTATTTT. It codes for CASRGASVAGGNTDTQYF.

This chain connects TRBV7-9 to TRBJ2-5; D tentatively reads TRBD1 or TRBD2 (5 bases each). V lost 2 bases to trimming and J lost 5 bases, with 9 bases between them. Germline V gene lookup returns CDR1 SEHNR and CDR2 FQNEAQ (reference sequence). There are 13 residues in the CDR3. CDR3 nucleotides: TGTGCCAGCAGCTTATCCGGGGCGGAGACCCAGTACTTC. This sequence encodes CASSLSGAETQYF.

V and J are TRBV10-2 and TRBJ2-3; 11 bases agree with TRBD2. Germline V gene data show CDR1 as WSHSY and CDR2 as SAAADI. V lost 3 bases to trimming and J lost 4 bases; unmatched junction nucleotides: 6. The CDR3 runs to 16 residues. This CDR3 is CASSDPLAGDPDTQYF. The CDR3 nucleotides are TGCGCCAGCAGTGACCCACTAGCGGGGGATCCAGATACGCAGTATTTT.

The chain employs TRBV6-1 and TRBJ2-1, with 8 bases matching TRBD2. Germline V gene lookup returns CDR1 MNHNS and CDR2 SASEGT. The CDR3 sequence is 18 residues long. Unmatched junction bases numbered 14, after V lost 2 bases and J lost 5 bases. The CDR3 nucleotides are TGTGCCAGCAGTGAAATTCTAGGGGGGCTACTAGCGGACAATGAGCAGTTCTTC. Encoded protein: CASSEILGGLLADNEQFF.

As to this clone: Different DNA sequences within this sample yield the same CDR3. V is TRBV18 and J is TRBJ2-3, with D hard to call. Trimming pared 0 bases from V and 0 bases from J, leaving 1 base between. Germline CDR1 and CDR2: KGHSH and LQKENI. The CDR3 has 13 residues. The CDR3 here is CASSPPSTDTQYF. In DNA form, the CDR3 reads TGTGCCAGCTCACCACCGAGCACAGATACGCAGTATTTT.

The chain carries TRBV5-5 and TRBJ2-7, with TRBD1 matching 8 bases. V was pared by 2 bases and J by 2 bases, with 3 bases of the junction left unmatched. The CDR3 totals 14 residues. Per germline, CDR1 SGHKS and CDR2 YYEKEE (reference sequence). The CDR3 DNA reads as TGTGCCAGCAGCTTAAGGACAGGGACCTACGAGCAGTACTTC. It yields the protein CASSLRTGTYEQYF.

This sequence joins TRBV27 and TRBJ2-1; 13 bases agree with TRBD2. The CDR3 sequence is 20 residues long. J gave up 0 bases and V 0 bases, and 8 bases lay outside the gene matches. Germline V gene sequence: CDR1 MNHEY, CDR2 SMNVEV (reference sequence). The CDR3 here is CASSLSRGLAGYYSYNEQFF. The CDR3 coding sequence is TGTGCCAGCAGTTTATCCCGGGGACTAGCGGGATACTACTCCTACAATGAGCAGTTCTTC.

This chain links TRBV24-1 with TRBJ2-7; 7 bases fit TRBD1. This CDR3 comprises 15 residues. Germline values: CDR1 KGHDR, CDR2 SFDVKD. V trimming: 5 bases; J trimming: 0 bases; junction bases outside the gene matches: 6. The CDR3 DNA reads as TGTGCCACCAGTGCATCCGGGACAGCCTCCTACGAGCAGTACTTC. Translation: CATSASGTASYEQYF.

This clone was detected a few times. The J gene is TRBJ1-1, the V gene TRBV19; D is unclear. The V gene's germline CDR1 is LNHDA and CDR2 SQIVND (reference sequence). The CDR3 contains 13 residues. V was clipped by 5 bases and J by 0 bases, with 7 bases between them. CDR3 in DNA: TGTGCCAGTAGTCCTCGAATGAACACTGAAGCTTTCTTT. Its protein product is CASSPRMNTEAFF.

The J gene is TRBJ2-1, the V gene TRBV9; D is unclear. CDR3 length equals 14 residues. Per the germline V gene, CDR1 is SGDLS and CDR2 is YYNGEE. Between the trimmed V and J ends, which lost 0 bases and 4 bases, there was a span of 8 bases. The CDR3 DNA follows: TGTGCCAGCAGCGTAGGAAAACCATACAATGAGCAGTTCTTC. This sequence encodes CASSVGKPYNEQFF.

The chain recombines TRBV6-2 or TRBV6-3 with TRBJ2-5, with D perhaps TRBD1 or TRBD2 (6 bases each). The CDR3 runs to 15 residues. The V end lost 5 bases, the J end lost 6 bases, and 19 bases lay between the germline ends. Per germline, CDR1 MNHEY and CDR2 SVGEGT. CDR3 nucleotide sequence: TGTGCCAGCAGTCGGAGGTCTACCGGGGGCCAGACCCAGTACTTC. This gives the protein CASSRRSTGGQTQYF.

V is TRBV7-3 and J is TRBJ2-2, with 11 bases fitting TRBD2. V lost 5 bases and J lost 8; bases outside the gene matches: 13. The CDR3 length is 17 residues. CDR1 and CDR2 from the germline V gene are SGHTA and FQGTGA. CDR3 protein: CASSPLSTSGVPGELFF. The CDR3 nucleotides are TGTGCCAGCAGCCCACTGTCGACTAGCGGGGTACCAGGGGAGCTGTTTTTT.

CDR3 coding DNA: TGTGCCAGCCCCAGGGTGAACACCGGGGAGCTGTTTTTT. As protein: CASPRVNTGELFF. The rearrangement links TRBV19 to TRBJ2-2; TRBD1 might be the D (5 bases). CDR3 length equals 13 residues. In germline, CDR1 is LNHDA, CDR2 SQIVND (reference sequence). The ends were cut back, 9 bases at V and 1 base at J, with 9 bases in the middle.

The rearrangement links TRBV6-5 to TRBJ1-2; D gene uncertain. Germline CDR1 is MNHEY and CDR2 is SVGAGI. CDR3 length: 13 amino acids. Trimming stripped 0 bases from V and 5 bases from J, with 7 bases between. CDR3 protein: CASSYSYPYGYTF. The CDR3 coding sequence is TGTGCCAGCAGTTACTCGTACCCTTATGGCTACACCTTC.

The chain is built from TRBV7-2 and TRBJ1-2; 8 positions match TRBD1. There are 14 residues in the CDR3. Germline V gives CDR1 SGHTA, CDR2 FQGNSA. V was pared by 0 bases and J by 6 bases, with 3 bases of the junction left unmatched. The CDR3 coding sequence is TGTGCCAGCAGCTTAGCCAGACAGGGGCATGGCTACACCTTC. Protein product: CASSLARQGHGYTF.

Only a few counts were recorded for this clone. V is TRBV6-1 and J is TRBJ1-5, with D uncertain. The CDR3 sequence is 16 residues long. Trimming took off 3 bases at V and 0 bases at J, with 12 bases between the two ends. CDR1 is MNHNS and CDR2 is SASEGT in the germline V gene. CDR3 bases: TGTGCCAGCAGTGAGTTGGCCTTGTATAGCAATCAGCCCCAGCATTTT. This encodes CASSELALYSNQPQHF.

This clone has a handful of counts. The rearrangement links TRBV3-1 (or the pseudogene TRBV3-2) to TRBJ2-1; D call uncertain. The V gene's germline CDR1 is LGHDT and CDR2 YNNKEL (reference sequence). The CDR3 runs to 16 residues. V gave up 0 bases and J gave up 1 base, with 10 bases separating them. CDR3 in amino acids: CASSQEPPKSYNEQFF. Here the CDR3 DNA reads TGTGCCAGCAGCCAAGAACCTCCTAAATCCTACAATGAGCAGTTCTTC.

The V gene is TRBV6-1, the J gene TRBJ2-5; 9 bases match TRBD1. Germline CDR1 MNHNS, CDR2 SASEGT. CDR3 length equals 16 residues. With V trimmed by 2 bases and J by 7 bases, 11 bases remained unmatched. The CDR3, as DNA: TGTGCCAGCAGTGAATCAAACCGGGACAGGGTCGGGACCCAGTACTTC. Translating gives CASSESNRDRVGTQYF.

This rearrangement joins TRBV6-5 to TRBJ1-4, with TRBD1 identical over 7 bases. Germline CDR1 reads MNHEY; CDR2 reads SVGAGI. The CDR3 is 14 residues long. V shed 7 bases and J 2 bases; nucleotides not matched to a gene: 4. CDR3 in amino acids: CASTLDRTNEKLFF. The CDR3 DNA reads as TGTGCCAGCACCTTGGACAGGACTAATGAAAAACTGTTTTTT.

This chain joins TRBV4-2 and TRBJ2-7; D is ambiguous. CDR1 is LGHNA and CDR2 is YNFKEQ in the germline V gene. The V end was cut by 0 bases, the J end by 3 bases, with 6 bases between. The CDR3 is 13 amino acids. The CDR3 DNA reads TGTGCCAGCAGCCAAGATAGGTACTACGAGCAGTACTTC. This translates into CASSQDRYYEQYF.

This chain links TRBV5-4 with TRBJ2-7, with a weak D call TRBD2 (6 bases). Trimming removed 3 bases at V and 0 bases at J, with 16 bases between. The germline CDR1 and CDR2 sequences are SGHNT and YYREEE (reference sequence). This CDR3 region has 16 residues. The CDR3 DNA reads as TGTGCCAGCAGCTCGAATCCCGGGACTTTCTCCTACGAGCAGTACTTC. Protein sequence: CASSSNPGTFSYEQYF.

The chain links TRBV11-3 to TRBJ2-7; unclear D gene. CDR1 SGHNT and CDR2 YENEEA come from the germline V gene. The germline V and J ends were trimmed by 0 bases and 4 bases, with 4 bases remaining between them. The CDR3 has 12 residues. The CDR3 spells CASSLEGYEQYF. As DNA, the CDR3 is TGTGCCAGCAGCTTAGAAGGGTACGAGCAGTACTTC.

The chain couples TRBV30 to TRBJ1-6; TRBD1 aligns across 8 bases. Per germline, CDR1 GTSNPN and CDR2 SVGIG (reference sequence). The V and J ends lost 3 bases and 9 bases, in that order; junction bases with no gene match: 10. The CDR3 loop spans 15 amino acids. CDR3 nucleotide sequence: TGTGCCTGGAGCCCCGCACAGGGGGGGGTTTCACCCCTCCACTTT. This encodes CAWSPAQGGVSPLHF.

The chain employs TRBV7-2 and TRBJ2-7; D is possibly TRBD2 (5 bases). CDR3 length: 13 residues. Looked up from germline, CDR1 is SGHTA and CDR2 is FQGNSA. The V gene lost 1 base and the J gene lost 7 bases, with 11 bases spanning the gap. CDR3 in DNA: TGTGCCAGCAGCTTAGTGGACTCATTGGAGCAGTACTTC. Translation gives CASSLVDSLEQYF.

The V and J genes are TRBV3-1 (or the pseudogene TRBV3-2) and TRBJ1-1; D is perhaps TRBD1 (5 bases). CDR1 and CDR2 from the germline V gene are LGHDT and YNNKEL (reference sequence). V was shortened by 0 bases and J by 13 bases, with 15 bases between the two germline ends. CDR3 length: 13 residues. In DNA, the CDR3 is TGTGCCAGCAGCCAAGAGGGGGGGTCCCAAGATTTCTTT. Protein: CASSQEGGSQDFF.